The clone carrying this TCR beta chain has a handful of counts. Its antigen is as yet unknown. V shed 3 bases and J shed 5 bases, with 13 bases lying between them. CDR3 length: 14 residues. CDR1 is SEHNR and CDR2 is FQNEAQ in the germline V gene (reference sequence). The data belong to a study of beta chain features in type 1 diabetes. Study at large: The examined sorted cells totaled roughly 110,000,000 across samples.

Sequenced material consisted of expressed TCRB transcripts (all of the isolated RNA was reverse transcribed). It was found that naive, central memory and regulatory T cell samples averaged about 3.57 million reads. Here immunoSEQ multiplex PCR was the method, and the copy in TCRdb shows in-frame clones only, minus some. The sample consists of 350,000 to 400,000 clones, less than 15% of them appearing once. General study results and limits: Across all four CD4+ subsets, people with type 1 diabetes showed modestly shorter TCRB CDR3s. Any HLA-type effect on TCRB rearrangement remained unresolved here.

Sequencing used naive CD4+ T cells from blood. This chain joins TRBV7-9 and TRBJ1-2; D perhaps matches TRBD1 (5 bases). This TCR was recovered from a woman between 18 and 30 years old in good health. The chain's CDR3 is CASSFSGGRYGYTF. CDR3 nucleotide sequence: TGTGCCAGCAGCTTTTCCGGGGGGAGGTATGGCTACACCTTC.